The present entry profiles one T cell receptor beta chain with its context. Its matching antigen is unknown. This sample is drawn from a study of cytomegalovirus exposure and HLA in healthy donors. CDR3 length: 13 amino acids. Trimming took 0 bases from V and 6 from J, leaving 10 bases between them. From germline, CDR1 is SGHNT and CDR2 YYREEE (reference sequence). Whole-study findings and limits: Segments of the TCR beta V type were, in most cases, productive about 87% or about 30% of the time in an earlier analysis. Other equally common chains were less clonally expanded than HLA-associated TCR beta chains, a later analysis showed. Several of the most significant clusters were apparently associated with common viral pathogens in a later analysis.

Primers included in the PCR were 60 Vbeta and 13 Jbeta primers. Repertoires were generated with immunoSEQ multiplex PCR, while TCRdb's copy carries only in-frame clones and drops some. The sample consists of 99,000 or so clones, 76% of them appearing once. The chain is built from TRBV5-4 and TRBJ2-7, with unresolved D. Sequencing was carried out using PBMCs. The sequence came from a woman aged 18 to 35 in good health and CMV-seropositive. The CDR3: CASSLGAVGEQYF. CDR3 in DNA: TGTGCCAGCAGCTTGGGGGCCGTTGGCGAGCAGTACTTC.